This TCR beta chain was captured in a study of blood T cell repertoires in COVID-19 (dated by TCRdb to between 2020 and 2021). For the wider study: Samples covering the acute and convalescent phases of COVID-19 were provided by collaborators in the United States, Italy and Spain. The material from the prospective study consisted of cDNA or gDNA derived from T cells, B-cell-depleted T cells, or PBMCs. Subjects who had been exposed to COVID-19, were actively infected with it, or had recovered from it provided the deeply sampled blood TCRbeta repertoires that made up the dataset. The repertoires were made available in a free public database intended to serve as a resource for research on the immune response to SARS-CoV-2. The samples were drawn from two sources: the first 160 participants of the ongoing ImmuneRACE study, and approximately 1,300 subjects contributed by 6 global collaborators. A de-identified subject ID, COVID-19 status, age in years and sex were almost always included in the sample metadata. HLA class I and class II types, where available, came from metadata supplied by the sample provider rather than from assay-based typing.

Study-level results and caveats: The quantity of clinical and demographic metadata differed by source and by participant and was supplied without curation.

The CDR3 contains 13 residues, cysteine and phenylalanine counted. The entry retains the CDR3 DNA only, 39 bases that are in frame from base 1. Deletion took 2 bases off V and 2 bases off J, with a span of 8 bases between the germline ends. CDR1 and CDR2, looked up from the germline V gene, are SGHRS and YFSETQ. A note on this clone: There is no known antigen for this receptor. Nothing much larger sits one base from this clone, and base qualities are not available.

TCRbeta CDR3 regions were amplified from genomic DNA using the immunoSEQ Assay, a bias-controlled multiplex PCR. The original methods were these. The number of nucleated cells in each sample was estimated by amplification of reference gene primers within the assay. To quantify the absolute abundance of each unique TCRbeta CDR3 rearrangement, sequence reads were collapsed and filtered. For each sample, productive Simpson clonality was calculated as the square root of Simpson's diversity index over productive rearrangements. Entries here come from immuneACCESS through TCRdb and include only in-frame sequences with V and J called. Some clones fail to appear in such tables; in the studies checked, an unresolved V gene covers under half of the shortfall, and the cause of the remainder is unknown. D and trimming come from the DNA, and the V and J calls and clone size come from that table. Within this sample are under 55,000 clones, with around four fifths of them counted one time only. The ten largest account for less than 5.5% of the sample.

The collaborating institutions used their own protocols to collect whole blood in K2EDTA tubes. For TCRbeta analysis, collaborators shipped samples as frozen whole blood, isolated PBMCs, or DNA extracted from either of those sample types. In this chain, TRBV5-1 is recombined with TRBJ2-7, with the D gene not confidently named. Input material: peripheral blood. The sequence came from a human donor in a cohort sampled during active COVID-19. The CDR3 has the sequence CASSLSLTYEQYF. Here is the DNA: TGCGCCAGCAGCTTATCACTAACCTACGAGCAGTACTTC.